The 19 T cell receptor beta chains below were found in one sample sequenced in a study of beta chain features in type 1 diabetes. The isolated RNA, all of it, was reverse transcribed, so expressed TCRB transcripts were what got sequenced. The data were produced by immunoSEQ multiplex PCR, yet TCRdb's version contains in-frame clones alone and is incomplete. The data show about 360,000 clones, over 9.5% seen once. The specimen was naive CD4+ T cells from blood. These receptors were obtained from a man aged 18 to 30 in good health.

The rearrangement links TRBV6-5 to TRBJ1-1, with D possibly being TRBD1 (5 bases). This CDR3 has 14 residues. Germline loops: CDR1 MNHEY, CDR2 SVGAGI. The V gene lost 7 bases and the J gene lost 4 bases, with 16 bases spanning the gap. The CDR3 region is CASTVLGGSTEAFF. Here the CDR3 DNA reads TGTGCCAGCACCGTGTTGGGGGGATCCACTGAAGCTTTCTTT.

Only a few counts were recorded for this clone. CDR3 coding DNA: TGTGCTAGTGGCCTTTCTACCCAGGGTGTCGGCTATGGCTACACCTTC. As protein: CASGLSTQGVGYGYTF. V gene TRBV12-5 combines with J gene TRBJ1-2, with D possibly TRBD1 on 5 matching bases. Germline CDR1 is LGHNT and CDR2 is FRNRAP. Trimming left V 6 bases short and J 4 bases short, with 21 bases between. This CDR3 has 16 residues.

This clone has only a few counts. V and J are TRBV4-2 and TRBJ2-1; perhaps TRBD1 as D (6 bases). The germline CDR1 and CDR2 sequences are LGHNA and YNFKEQ. Trimming cost V 5 bases and J 5 bases, with 10 bases left between them. The CDR3 totals 13 residues. CDR3 sequence: CASSLDRNNEQFF. DNA for the CDR3: TGTGCCAGCAGCTTGGACAGAAACAATGAGCAGTTCTTC.

As regards this clone: The germline gene is not matched at one end of the junction; a read error may be the cause. This chain joins TRBV7-7 and TRBJ2-1; the match to TRBD2 covers 10 bases. The germline V gene encodes CDR1 SSHAT and CDR2 FNYEAQ (reference sequence). The CDR3 loop spans 15 amino acids. The CDR3 here is CASSLEAGGGNEQFF. As DNA, the CDR3 is TGTGCTAGCAGCTTAGAAGCGGGAGGGGGCAATGAGCAGTTCTTC.

This clone was counted between two and nine times. The DNA for the CDR3 is TGTGCCATCAGTCTAGACAGGCCCACGGGGGGGGAGCAGTACTTC. This sequence encodes CAISLDRPTGGEQYF. The chain couples TRBV10-3 to TRBJ2-7; 8 nucleotides align to TRBD2. The V gene's germline CDR1 is ENHRY and CDR2 SYGVKD. The ends lost 5 bases at V and 7 bases at J; junction bases unmatched: 13. This CDR3 region has 15 residues.

The chain has TRBV10-3 and TRBJ2-7; possibly TRBD1 for D (5 bases). Germline lookup yields CDR1 ENHRY and CDR2 SYGVKD. Trimming removed 7 bases at V and 4 bases at J, with 17 bases between. This CDR3 region has 14 residues. In DNA form, the CDR3 reads TGTGCCATCAACGACAGAAGAGATTCGTACGAGCAGTACTTC. This codes for CAINDRRDSYEQYF.

The chain is built from TRBV9 and TRBJ1-2, with 7 bases aligning to TRBD1. The CDR3 runs 16 residues. From germline, CDR1 is SGDLS and CDR2 YYNGEE. V shed 4 bases, J shed 3 bases, and the junction held 12 bases outside the gene matches. The DNA for the CDR3 is TGTGCCAGCAGCCCAAACTGGGACAGCCGGTACTATGGCTACACCTTC. This encodes CASSPNWDSRYYGYTF.

This clone appeared a single time. This chain joins TRBV7-3 and TRBJ2-7; tentative D call: TRBD2 (5 bases). This CDR3 is built from 15 residues. V lost 2 bases and J 4 bases, leaving 15 bases between the germline ends. The germline V gene encodes CDR1 SGHTA and CDR2 FQGTGA. For the CDR3, the DNA is TGTGCCAGCAGCTTATCCCCGGGATCAAATTACGAGCAGTACTTC. This codes for CASSLSPGSNYEQYF. Filled out from reference TRBV7-3 and TRBJ2-7, the complete variable domain reads GAGVSQTPSNKVTEKGKYVELRCDPISGHTALYWYRQSLGQGPEFLIYFQGTGAADDSGLPNDRFFAVRPEGSVSTLKIQRTERGDSAVYLCASSLSPGSNYEQYFGPGTRLTVT.

This clone has only a few counts. This chain uses TRBV30 with TRBJ2-7; the match to TRBD2 covers 12 bases. V shed 3 bases and J 4 bases; nucleotides not matched to a gene: 10. Germline V lookup: CDR1 GTSNPN, CDR2 SVGIG (reference sequence). CDR3 length: 16 residues. CDR3 nucleotides: TGTGCCTGGAGGCTTAGGCGGACTAGCGGGGTTTACGAGCAGTACTTC. Translating it yields CAWRLRRTSGVYEQYF. The whole variable domain, filled in from reference TRBV30 and TRBJ2-7, reads SQTIHQWPATLVQPVGSPLSLECTVEGTSNPNLYWYRQAAGRGLQLLFYSVGIGQISSEVPQNLSASRPQDRQFILSSKKLLLSDSGFYLCAWRLRRTSGVYEQYFGPGTRLTVT.

This clone was picked up a small number of times. The chain has TRBV12-2 and TRBJ2-4; whether TRBD2, the table's D call, matches the DNA was not checked. TRBV12-2 is flagged as a pseudogene. The CDR3 runs 16 residues. The CDR3 loop reads CASRFQAGLAKNIQYF. The CDR3, as DNA: TGTGCAAGTCGCTTCCAAGCGGGCCTAGCCAAAAACATTCAGTACTTC.

CDR3 nucleotides: TGTGCCTGGAGTGTAGGGCAGGGAATAGTGACCAAAAACATTCAGTACTTC. Its protein is CAWSVGQGIVTKNIQYF. The gene calls are TRBV30 and TRBJ2-4; a possible D gene is TRBD1 (5 bases). The CDR3 contains 17 residues. The germline V gene encodes CDR1 GTSNPN and CDR2 SVGIG (reference sequence). V gave up 0 bases and J gave up 2 bases, with 17 bases separating them.

This clone was counted between two and nine times. This chain connects TRBV7-9 to TRBJ2-1; no clear D gene. The CDR3 consists of 14 residues. Germline CDR1 is SEHNR and CDR2 is FQNEAQ (reference sequence). V was pared by 1 base and J by 8 bases, with 12 bases between. CDR3 loop: CASSLDPGPYEQFF. In DNA form, the CDR3 reads TGTGCCAGCAGCTTAGATCCAGGTCCGTATGAGCAGTTCTTC.

The chain links TRBV10-3 to TRBJ1-2; D possibly corresponds to TRBD1 (6 bases). V lost 7 bases and J lost 2, with 14 bases in between. CDR1 is ENHRY and CDR2 is SYGVKD in the germline V gene. The CDR3 runs 14 residues. CDR3 loop: CAIKTQGTNYGYTF. CDR3 nucleotides: TGTGCCATCAAAACTCAGGGGACGAACTATGGCTACACCTTC.

This clone has only a few counts. The V gene is TRBV29-1, the J gene TRBJ2-3; 13 bases fit TRBD2. V trimming: 3 bases; J trimming: 3 bases; junction bases outside the gene matches: 3. CDR1 and CDR2 (germline): SQVTM, ANQGSEA. This CDR3 is 15 amino acids long. DNA of the CDR3: TGCAGCGTTGAGAGGACTAGCGGGAGAACAGATACGCAGTATTTT. Protein product: CSVERTSGRTDTQYF.

This clone appeared a few times. The chain has TRBV27 and TRBJ2-7, with D perhaps matching TRBD1 (5 bases). Germline lookup yields CDR1 MNHEY and CDR2 SMNVEV (reference sequence). The CDR3 loop spans 15 amino acids. Between the trimmed V and J ends, which lost 0 bases and 4 bases, there was a span of 13 bases. CDR3 sequence: CASSLSAVGDYEQYF. For the CDR3, the DNA is TGTGCCAGCAGTTTATCGGCGGTAGGGGATTACGAGCAGTACTTC.

J is TRBJ1-1 and V is TRBV5-1; D is undetermined. The CDR3 is 15 amino acids. V was trimmed by 1 base and J by 0 bases, leaving 10 bases between them. Germline assignment: CDR1 SGHRS and CDR2 YFSETQ. Here the CDR3 DNA reads TGCGCCAGCAGCTTGAAGATGCAGGTGAACACTGAAGCTTTCTTT. Encoded protein: CASSLKMQVNTEAFF.

The J gene is TRBJ2-1, the V gene TRBV28, with D unclear. Per the germline V gene, CDR1 is MDHEN and CDR2 is SYDVKM. The CDR3 has 14 residues. V dropped 8 bases and J dropped 3 bases, with 14 bases sitting between them. The CDR3 spells CASGVSTIYNEQFF. The CDR3 DNA sequence: TGTGCCAGCGGTGTCAGTACCATCTACAATGAGCAGTTCTTC.

This clone was counted only a few times. The gene calls are TRBV6-5 and TRBJ2-5; TRBD1 matches at 9 bases. The J call is doubtful: the DNA matches TRBJ2-7 better. Germline V lookup: CDR1 MNHEY, CDR2 SVGAGI. CDR3 size: 15 residues. The CDR3 region is CASTAVGTGTYEQYF. The CDR3 DNA reads TGTGCCAGCACCGCGGTCGGGACAGGGACCTACGAGCAGTACTTC.

This clone was picked up a small number of times. This chain connects TRBV4-3 to TRBJ2-1; D possibly corresponds to TRBD1 (6 bases). Per the germline V gene, CDR1 is LGHNA and CDR2 is YSLEER. The CDR3 length is 13 residues. The V and J ends lost 0 bases and 9 bases respectively, with 9 bases between them. The CDR3 region is CASSQDLGAEQFF. In DNA form, the CDR3 reads TGCGCCAGCAGCCAAGATTTGGGGGCTGAGCAGTTCTTC.